This passage covers 15 T cell receptor beta chains from one sample sequenced in a study of T-cell memory formation after mild COVID-19. TCRdb re-derived calls from the 5' RACE reads in MiXCR, one entry per CDR3 protein. The sample consists of about 440,000 distinct CDR3 sequences, about 19% of them appearing once. The sample consisted of PBMCs or a T cell subset sorted from them (not recorded which). These TCRs come from an adult woman who had mild COVID-19 (a few samples of this study predate the infection). Cell type and time point are not known.

This clonotype was picked up a small number of times. The chain has TRBV24-1 and TRBJ2-2; a weak D match, TRBD2 (5 bases). The CDR3 runs to 12 residues. V lost 2 bases to trimming and J lost 13 bases, with 10 bases between them. Germline-derived CDR1 and CDR2 are KGHDR and SFDVKD. The CDR3 region has the DNA TGTGCCACCAGTGATTATGGAAGCGGGCTGTTTTTT. It codes for CATSDYGSGLFF.

The gene calls are TRBV5-1 and TRBJ2-6; 11 bases line up with TRBD2. Trimming at V came to 4 bases and at J to 0 bases, leaving 6 bases not matched to a gene. Germline CDR1 SGHRS, CDR2 YFSETQ. The CDR3 totals 18 residues. CDR3 sequence reads: CASSPGTSGNSGANVLTF. Here the CDR3 DNA reads TGCGCCAGCAGCCCAGGGACTAGCGGAAACTCTGGGGCCAACGTCCTGACTTTC.

This clonotype was detected ten times or more. The chain is built from TRBV12-3 or TRBV12-4 and TRBJ1-3, with D unresolved. The V end was cut by 4 bases, the J end by 9 bases, with 22 bases between. The CDR3 is 16 residues long. This CDR3 reads CASSSHSDGASGTIYF. CDR3 sequence (DNA): TGTGCCAGCAGTTCTCATTCGGACGGCGCTTCGGGCACCATATATTTT.

The gene calls are TRBV7-2 and TRBJ2-1, with TRBD2 identical over 9 bases. The germline V gene encodes CDR1 SGHTA and CDR2 FQGNSA. The CDR3 length is 16 residues. With V trimmed by 1 base and J by 8 bases, 9 bases remained unmatched. As DNA, the CDR3 is TGTGCCAGCAGCTTAGATAGTAGCGGGGGTTATTATGAGCAGTTCTTC. It codes for CASSLDSSGGYYEQFF.

This clonotype was seen a handful of times. The gene calls are TRBV7-9 and TRBJ2-3; the D gene is possibly TRBD2 (5 bases). The V gene lost 5 bases and the J gene lost 2 bases, with 17 bases spanning the gap. The CDR3 loop spans 16 amino acids. Germline CDR1 is SEHNR and CDR2 is FQNEAQ (reference sequence). CDR3 loop: CASSPPIRGITDTQYF. The CDR3 DNA reads TGTGCCAGCAGCCCCCCAATACGGGGTATCACAGATACGCAGTATTTT. The full variable domain, its missing parts supplied by reference TRBV7-9 and TRBJ2-3, is DTGVSQNPRHKITKRGQNVTFRCDPISEHNRLYWYRQTLGQGPEFLTYFQNEAQLEKSRLLSDRFSAERPKGSFSTLEIQRTEQGDSAMYLCASSPPIRGITDTQYFGPGTRLTVL.

The chain joins TRBV29-1 to TRBJ2-5; the match to TRBD2 covers 7 bases. This CDR3 contains 12 residues. V lost 8 bases to trimming and J lost 7 bases; unmatched junction nucleotides: 10. In germline, CDR1 is SQVTM, CDR2 ANQGSEA. As DNA, the CDR3 is TGCAGCCTCTCGGGGGGATCCGGGACCCAGTACTTC. Its translation: CSLSGGSGTQYF.

This clonotype has only a few counts. This chain joins TRBV29-1 and TRBJ2-7, with TRBD2 matching over 13 bases. The trim removed 3 bases at V and 0 bases at J, leaving 5 bases unmatched. This CDR3 has 16 amino acids. In germline, CDR1 is SQVTM, CDR2 ANQGSEA. The CDR3 is CSVEPGLAGNSYEQYF. The CDR3 coding sequence is TGCAGCGTTGAGCCGGGACTAGCGGGAAACTCCTACGAGCAGTACTTC.

V is TRBV20-1 and J is TRBJ2-1; 9 nucleotides agree with TRBD2. The length of the CDR3 is 18 residues. Germline trimming cut 5 bases from V and 0 bases from J; bases unmatched to any gene: 14. Germline-derived CDR1 and CDR2 are DFQATT and SNEGSKA (reference sequence). The CDR3: CSARGGAGRLGSYNEQFF. The CDR3 coding sequence is TGCAGTGCTCGCGGGGGGGCAGGGCGCCTTGGCTCCTACAATGAGCAGTTCTTC.

The chain has TRBV11-3 and TRBJ2-5; either TRBD1 or TRBD2 may supply D (6 bases each). The V and J ends lost 5 bases and 9 bases respectively, with 22 bases between them. The CDR3 is 15 amino acids. CDR1 SGHNT and CDR2 YENEEA come from the germline V gene. The CDR3 region has the DNA TGTGCCAGCAGCCCCGCCGGGACACCGGGGGCGGCCCAGTACTTC. This codes for CASSPAGTPGAAQYF. Variable domain in full (rest from reference TRBV11-3 and TRBJ2-5): EAGVVQSPRYKIIEKKQPVAFWCNPISGHNTLYWYLQNLGQGPELLIRYENEEAVDDSQLPKDRFSAERLKGVDSTLKIQPAELGDSAVYLCASSPAGTPGAAQYFGPGTRLLVL.

This clonotype was seen repeatedly, ten times or more. This chain joins TRBV5-8 and TRBJ1-2; TRBD1 matches at 11 bases. V shed 4 bases and J 6 bases; nucleotides not matched to a gene: 8. The germline V gene encodes CDR1 SGHTS and CDR2 YDEGEE. This CDR3 contains 15 residues. For the CDR3, the DNA is TGTGCCAGCAGCGCGACCGGGACAGGGGGTGATGGCTACACCTTC. The encoded protein is CASSATGTGGDGYTF.

This clonotype was found a few times. The chain couples TRBV7-9 to TRBJ2-7; the D is unclear. The CDR3 extends over 14 amino acids. Trimming removed 2 bases from V and 5 bases from J, with 13 bases in between. CDR1 is SEHNR, CDR2 FQNEAQ, per germline (reference sequence). The DNA of the CDR3 is TGTGCCAGCAGCTTAACGAGGACCTCGGACGAGCAGTACTTC. Its protein is CASSLTRTSDEQYF.

This clonotype was seen only a few times. The chain couples TRBV11-3 to TRBJ2-1; D uncertain. The CDR3 contains 15 residues. Germline lookup yields CDR1 SGHNT and CDR2 YENEEA. V shed 2 bases and J shed 6 bases, with 14 bases lying between them. The CDR3 coding sequence is TGTGCCAGCAGCTTATACGGGTCCGGGTCCAATGAGCAGTTCTTC. It translates to CASSLYGSGSNEQFF.

This clonotype showed up just a few times. This chain joins TRBV5-5 and TRBJ1-2; D is perhaps TRBD1 (5 bases). The CDR3 is made up of 14 amino acids. V shed 5 bases and J shed 4 bases, with 15 bases lying between them. Looked up from germline, CDR1 is SGHKS and CDR2 is YYEKEE (reference sequence). The CDR3 spells CASRSARGGYGYTF. The DNA of the CDR3 is TGTGCCAGCAGATCGGCCCGGGGGGGCTATGGCTACACCTTC.

This clonotype was detected a few times. The gene calls are TRBV19 and TRBJ2-4, with no clear D. CDR3 size: 13 residues. CDR1 and CDR2 from the germline V gene are LNHDA and SQIVND (reference sequence). V was trimmed by 1 base and J by 8 bases, leaving 9 bases between them. The CDR3 region has the DNA TGTGCCAGTAGTATAGCGGTTCGGGACATTCAGTACTTC. Its translation is CASSIAVRDIQYF.

In DNA form, the CDR3 reads TGCGCCAGCAGCTTGGAGCCTTCTGGGGACGAGCAGTACTTC. Its protein is CASSLEPSGDEQYF. The chain uses TRBV5-1 and TRBJ2-7; no clear D. Trimming removed 0 bases at V and 5 bases at J, with 12 bases between. This CDR3 has 14 amino acids. Germline V CDR1 and CDR2: SGHRS, YFSETQ.